The rows below give T cell receptor beta chains drawn from one sample of a study of Ad26.COV2.S vaccination and SARS-CoV-2 variants. Assay used: immunoSEQ multiplex PCR; TCRdb lists only in-frame clones, some missing. The data contain 240,000 or so clones, around 87% of them singletons. The starting material was peripheral blood, obtained in a trial of Ad26.COV2.S vaccine versus placebo. The receptors stem from a person aged 18 to 59 who received the Ad26.COV2.S COVID-19 vaccine or a placebo. The CDR3 runs from the conserved cysteine through the conserved F or W. A D gene is named only where the DNA matches it firmly. The size field is filled for only some rows; it gives once, few, many or a size class.

len,abundance,v_gene,j_gene,d_gene,CDR3aa,CDR3nt
14,.,TRBV3-1/TRBV3-2,TRBJ1-6,TRBD1,CASSPGQLNSPLHF,TGTGCCAGCAGCCCGGGACAGTTGAATTCACCCCTCCACTTT
15,.,TRBV13,TRBJ2-7,TRBD2,CASSPSAGVGYEQYF,TGTGCCAGCTCACCCAGCGCGGGAGTTGGATACGAGCAGTACTTC
14,.,TRBV7-2,TRBJ1-1,TRBD1,CASASRQGGTEAFF,TGTGCCAGCGCCTCAAGACAGGGCGGCACTGAAGCTTTCTTT
13,.,TRBV19,TRBJ1-2,.,CASSRQTNYGYTF,TGTGCCAGTAGTCGACAGACGAACTATGGCTACACCTTC
16,.,TRBV11-3,TRBJ2-3,.,CASSLGGHDSTDTQYF,TGTGCCAGCAGCTTAGGGGGACACGATAGCACAGATACGCAGTATTTT
14,.,TRBV9,TRBJ2-3,.,CASSPDREVDTQYF,TGTGCCAGCAGCCCAGACAGGGAGGTAGATACGCAGTATTTT
17,.,TRBV5-3,TRBJ2-5,.,CARSLSQGPQYQETQYF,TGTGCCAGAAGCCTATCCCAGGGACCCCAGTACCAAGAGACCCAGTACTTC
14,.,TRBV9,TRBJ1-2,.,CASSVATGGYGYTF,TGTGCCAGCAGCGTAGCTACGGGGGGGTATGGCTACACCTTC
14,once,TRBV5-6,TRBJ2-2,.,CASSWGRNTGELFF,TGTGCCAGCAGTTGGGGACGGAACACCGGGGAGCTGTTTTTT
13,.,TRBV7-2,TRBJ2-3,.,CANREGSTDTQYF,TGTGCTAACCGAGAGGGGAGCACAGATACGCAGTATTTT
14,.,TRBV11-2,TRBJ1-2,TRBD1,CASSPPGQGSGYTF,TGTGCCAGCAGCCCTCCTGGACAGGGAAGTGGCTACACCTTC
16,.,TRBV6-5,TRBJ2-2,TRBD2,CASSYLASGGSGELFF,TGTGCCAGCAGTTACCTGGCTAGCGGGGGGTCGGGGGAGCTGTTTTTT
18,.,TRBV11-2,TRBJ2-1,TRBD2,CASSFGLAGAGSYNEQFF,TGTGCCAGCAGCTTTGGACTAGCGGGAGCCGGCTCCTACAATGAGCAGTTCTTC
13,.,TRBV7-9,TRBJ1-1,.,CASSLEGQTEAFF,TGTGCCAGCAGCTTAGAAGGACAGACTGAAGCTTTCTTT
12,.,TRBV7-2,TRBJ1-3,.,CASSFQGSTIYF,TGTGCCAGCAGCTTCCAGGGGAGCACCATATATTTT
16,.,TRBV7-9,TRBJ2-3,TRBD1,CASSLVRTGESDTQYF,TGTGCCAGCAGCTTAGTTCGGACAGGGGAATCGGATACGCAGTATTTT
13,.,TRBV19,TRBJ2-2,.,CASLKQGGGELFF,TGTGCCAGCCTCAAGCAGGGCGGCGGGGAGCTGTTTTTT
13,.,TRBV19,TRBJ2-2,.,CASSILTDGELFF,TGTGCCAGTAGTATTTTGACCGACGGGGAGCTGTTTTTT
15,.,TRBV25-1,TRBJ2-3,.,CASSRSEGITDTQYF,TGTGCCAGCAGCCGTAGCGAGGGAATCACAGATACGCAGTATTTT
15,.,TRBV4-2,TRBJ2-2,.,CASSQRQTNTGELFF,TGTGCCAGCAGCCAGAGACAGACAAACACCGGGGAGCTGTTTTTT
15,.,TRBV19,TRBJ1-2,.,CATSLDSAGSYGYTF,TGTGCCACCTCACTCGATTCTGCAGGGTCCTATGGCTACACCTTC
14,.,TRBV7-8,TRBJ2-7,.,CASSSLQPGDEQYF,TGTGCCAGCAGCTCATTGCAACCGGGTGACGAGCAGTACTTC
13,few,TRBV29-1,TRBJ2-2,TRBD1,CSVDRGYTGELFF,TGCAGCGTTGACAGGGGGTACACCGGGGAGCTGTTTTTT
15,.,TRBV5-5,TRBJ2-2,.,CASSLRGPNTGELFF,TGTGCCAGCAGCTTGAGGGGACCGAACACCGGGGAGCTGTTTTTT
14,few,TRBV11-2,TRBJ2-7,TRBD1,CASSPRDRVHEQYF,TGTGCCAGCAGCCCCAGGGACAGGGTACACGAGCAGTACTTC
14,once,TRBV5-1,TRBJ2-2,.,CASSPRTDTGELFF,TGCGCCAGCAGCCCGCGGACAGACACCGGGGAGCTGTTTTTT
13,.,TRBV6-1,TRBJ2-7,.,CASSETPAYEQYF,TGTGCCAGCAGTGAGACCCCCGCCTACGAGCAGTACTTC
13,.,TRBV30,TRBJ2-3,TRBD2,CAWTSGRTDTQYF,TGTGCCTGGACTAGCGGGAGAACAGATACGCAGTATTTT
16,many,TRBV2,TRBJ1-6,.,CASSEAQGLWNSPLHF,TGTGCCAGCAGTGAAGCGCAGGGGCTGTGGAATTCACCCCTCCACTTT